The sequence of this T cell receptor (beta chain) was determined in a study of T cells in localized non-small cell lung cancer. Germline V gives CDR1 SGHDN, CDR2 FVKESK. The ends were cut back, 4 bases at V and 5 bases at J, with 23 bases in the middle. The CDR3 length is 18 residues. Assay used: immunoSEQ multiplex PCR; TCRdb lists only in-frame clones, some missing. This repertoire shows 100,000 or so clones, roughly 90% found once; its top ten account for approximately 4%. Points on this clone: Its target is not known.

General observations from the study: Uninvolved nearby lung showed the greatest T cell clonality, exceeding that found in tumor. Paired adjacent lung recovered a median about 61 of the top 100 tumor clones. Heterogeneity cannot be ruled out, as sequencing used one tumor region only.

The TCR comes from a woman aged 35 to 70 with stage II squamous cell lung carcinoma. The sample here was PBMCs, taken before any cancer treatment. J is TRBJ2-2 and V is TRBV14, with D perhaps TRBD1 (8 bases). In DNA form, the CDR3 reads TGTGCCAGCAGCCTAAGCGGGACAGGCGCCGCCGGGACCGGGGAGCTGTTTTTT. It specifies CASSLSGTGAAGTGELFF.